A selection of T cell receptor beta chains follows, all from one sample in a study of T cells after posttransplantation cyclophosphamide. Sequenced by immunoSEQ multiplex PCR; TCRdb stores in-frame clones only, minus some. The sample yields 50,000 to 60,000 clones, 85% to 95% seen once. The sample consisted of PBMCs. These receptors were collected from a young woman in good health and a related stem cell transplant donor. The CDR3 runs from the conserved cysteine through the conserved F or W. A D gene is named only where the DNA matches it firmly. A clone size is listed for some rows: how often the clone was seen (once, few, many), or a class if it is expanded.

>TRBD2|TRBV28|TRBJ2-2|NA
CASSSGGPNTGELFF
TGTGCCAGCAGCTCGGGAGGGCCGAACACCGGGGAGCTGTTTTTT
>NA|TRBV4-3|TRBJ2-5|NA
CASSQGHGGRETQYF
TGCGCCAGCAGCCAAGGACACGGGGGACGGGAGACCCAGTACTTC
>TRBD2|TRBV2|TRBJ2-1|NA
CASSLLASSYNEQFF
TGTGCCAGCAGCCTACTAGCGAGCTCCTACAATGAGCAGTTCTTC
>NA|TRBV28|TRBJ1-2|NA
CASSLGQGSYGYTF
TGTGCCAGCAGTTTAGGGCAGGGGAGCTATGGCTACACCTTC
>TRBD1|TRBV29-1|TRBJ1-1|NA
CSATSQGARTEAFF
TGCAGCGCCACCAGCCAGGGGGCTAGAACTGAAGCTTTCTTT
>TRBD2|TRBV10-2|TRBJ2-3|once
CASSTTPGLGYTDTQYF
TGCGCCAGCAGTACCACACCGGGACTAGGGTACACAGATACGCAGTATTTT
>TRBD1|TRBV5-1|TRBJ1-4|NA
CASSLVGTEERFF
TGCGCCAGCAGCTTGGTAGGGACAGAGGAAAGGTTTTTT
>NA|TRBV9|TRBJ1-6|NA
CASSRGVGSANYNSPLHF
TGTGCCAGCAGTCGGGGGGTGGGGAGCGCCAATTATAATTCACCCCTCCACTTT
>NA|TRBV6-5|TRBJ1-1|NA
CASSLQGSSTEAFF
TGTGCCAGCAGCCTACAGGGTTCGAGCACTGAAGCTTTCTTT
>NA|TRBV6-1|TRBJ2-1|NA
CASSEGRGRYNEQFF
TGTGCCAGCAGTGAAGGCAGGGGCCGTTACAATGAGCAGTTCTTC
>NA|TRBV6-5|TRBJ2-2|NA
CASRQWGENTGELFF
TGTGCCAGCAGGCAGTGGGGGGAGAACACCGGGGAGCTGTTTTTT
>NA|TRBV28|TRBJ1-4|many
CASSLVTGRNEKLFF
TGTGCCAGCAGTTTAGTGACAGGTCGAAATGAAAAACTGTTTTTT
>NA|TRBV6-1|TRBJ1-3|once
CASSEAVATGNTIYF
TGTGCCAGCAGTGAAGCGGTGGCAACTGGAAACACCATATATTTT
>TRBD2|TRBV10-3|TRBJ2-7|once
CAITPGAGGRDEQYF
TGTGCCATCACTCCGGGAGCGGGGGGTCGCGACGAGCAGTACTTC
>TRBD1|TRBV18|TRBJ2-1|NA
CASPLDSTGNNEQFF
TGTGCCAGCCCCCTCGACTCGACAGGGAACAATGAGCAGTTCTTC
>TRBD1|TRBV6-5|TRBJ1-1|NA
CASNPNFNRGEAFF
TGTGCCAGCAATCCGAACTTTAACAGGGGTGAAGCTTTCTTT
>NA|TRBV30|TRBJ1-3|NA
CAWSVLDTIYF
TGTGCCTGGAGTGTACTAGACACCATATATTTT
>NA|TRBV6-1|TRBJ2-1|NA
CASRPLEGVYNEQFF
TGTGCCAGCAGGCCTCTAGAGGGGGTCTACAATGAGCAGTTCTTC
>NA|TRBV9|TRBJ1-2|NA
CASSSYAGVGAGDYGYTF
TGTGCCAGCAGCTCGTACGCGGGGGTCGGGGCAGGGGACTATGGCTACACCTTC
>TRBD1|TRBV15|TRBJ2-7|NA
CATSRIRTGANYEQYF
TGTGCCACCAGCAGAATACGGACAGGGGCCAACTACGAGCAGTACTTC
>TRBD1|TRBV18|TRBJ2-5|NA
CASSPDRGGETQYF
TGTGCCAGCTCCCCTGACAGGGGAGGAGAGACCCAGTACTTC
>NA|TRBV29-1|TRBJ1-2|NA
CSVTQGLGYTF
TGCAGCGTCACACAGGGTCTTGGCTACACCTTC
>TRBD1|TRBV10-3|TRBJ2-1|NA
CAISESGQEFDEQFF
TGTGCCATCAGTGAGTCCGGACAGGAGTTCGATGAGCAGTTCTTC
>TRBD1|TRBV19|TRBJ2-5|NA
CASSIGQGMETQYF
TGTGCCAGTAGTATAGGACAGGGGATGGAGACCCAGTACTTC
>NA|TRBV28|TRBJ2-5|NA
CASSLWGRSLETQYF
TGTGCCAGCAGTTTATGGGGGCGTAGTCTGGAGACCCAGTACTTC
>NA|TRBV4-2|TRBJ1-5|NA
CASSQDFREDQPQHF
TGTGCCAGCAGCCAAGATTTCAGGGAAGATCAGCCCCAGCATTTT
>NA|TRBV2|TRBJ1-1|NA
CASSERGGNTEAFF
TGTGCCAGCAGTGAAAGGGGAGGGAACACTGAAGCTTTCTTT
>TRBD1|TRBV7-2|TRBJ1-6|NA
CASSPGTGGNSPLHF
TGTGCCAGCAGCCCAGGGACAGGGGGGAATTCACCCCTCCACTTT
>NA|TRBV2|TRBJ1-6|NA
CASSEALPGMVPLHF
TGTGCCAGCAGTGAAGCGCTTCCAGGGATGGTACCCCTCCACTTT
>NA|TRBV2|TRBJ2-3|NA
CASRRGLGDTQYF
TGTGCCAGCAGGCGGGGCCTAGGGGATACGCAGTATTTT
>NA|TRBV30|TRBJ1-5|NA
CAWSVQAARNQPQHF
TGTGCCTGGAGTGTACAGGCGGCCCGCAATCAGCCCCAGCATTTT
>TRBD2|TRBV7-8|TRBJ2-5|NA
CASSLMLAGGQETQYF
TGTGCCAGCAGCTTAATGCTAGCGGGGGGACAAGAGACCCAGTACTTC
>TRBD1|TRBV5-1|TRBJ1-1|NA
CASSLAGGGTEAFF
TGCGCCAGCAGCTTGGCAGGGGGCGGAACTGAAGCTTTCTTT
>TRBD1|TRBV2|TRBJ2-3|few
CASLGTGGMGFTDTQYF
TGTGCCAGTCTGGGGACAGGGGGCATGGGTTTCACAGATACGCAGTATTTT
>NA|TRBV2|TRBJ2-1|NA
CASSTGNNEQFF
TGTGCCAGCAGCACAGGGAACAATGAGCAGTTCTTC
>TRBD1|TRBV7-2|TRBJ2-7|NA
CASSLAGQVSYEQYF
TGTGCCAGCAGCTTAGCGGGACAGGTCTCCTACGAGCAGTACTTC
>NA|TRBV28|TRBJ2-2|NA
CASSLSGTGELFF
TGTGCCAGCAGTTTAAGCGGCACCGGGGAGCTGTTTTTT
>NA|TRBV19|TRBJ2-3|NA
CASTGLGAKDTQYF
TGTGCCAGTACCGGGCTGGGGGCGAAGGATACGCAGTATTTT
>TRBD1|TRBV27|TRBJ2-7|NA
CASSPRTGRSYEQYF
TGTGCCAGCAGTCCGAGGACAGGGCGCTCGTACGAGCAGTACTTC
>TRBD2|TRBV7-6|TRBJ2-5|NA
CASSGTTQETQYF
TGTGCCAGCAGCGGGACTACCCAAGAGACCCAGTACTTC
>TRBD1|TRBV19|TRBJ1-4|NA
CASSLDRGTNEKLFF
TGTGCCAGTAGTTTAGACAGGGGGACTAATGAAAAACTGTTTTTT
>TRBD1|TRBV10-3|TRBJ2-7|NA
CAISGGGQGAYEQYF
TGTGCCATCAGTGGTGGGGGACAGGGGGCCTACGAGCAGTACTTC
>TRBD1|TRBV9|TRBJ1-3|NA
CASSTRDRGSSGNTIYF
TGTGCCAGCAGCACCCGGGACAGGGGCAGTTCTGGAAACACCATATATTTT
>NA|TRBV7-2|TRBJ2-7|NA
CASSGRQFSEQYF
TGTGCCAGCAGCGGCAGACAGTTCTCCGAGCAGTACTTC
>TRBD2|TRBV7-2|TRBJ2-5|NA
CASSLNYVGGGRETQYF
TGTGCCAGCAGCTTAAATTACGTCGGGGGGGGCCGAGAGACCCAGTACTTC
>NA|TRBV20-1|TRBJ1-1|NA
CSAPRTTEAFF
TGCAGTGCTCCCAGGACAACTGAAGCTTTCTTT
>TRBD2|TRBV4-3|TRBJ2-1|NA
CASSQGLGGGEQFF
TGCGCCAGCAGCCAGGGACTAGGAGGGGGTGAGCAGTTCTTC
>NA|TRBV25-1|TRBJ2-1|NA
CASSAGGPDEQFF
TGTGCCAGCAGTGCGGGGGGCCCCGATGAGCAGTTCTTC
>NA|TRBV19|TRBJ1-6|NA
CASSAGGLRNSPLHF
TGTGCCAGTAGTGCCGGGGGGCTTCGCAATTCACCCCTCCACTTT
>TRBD1|TRBV4-1|TRBJ1-2|NA
CASSHPGQGNGYTF
TGCGCCAGCAGCCATCCCGGACAGGGGAATGGCTACACCTTC
>TRBD2|TRBV6-5|TRBJ2-3|NA
CASSYLGGGGTDTQYF
TGTGCCAGCAGTTACCTAGGCGGGGGTGGCACAGATACGCAGTATTTT
>NA|TRBV6-4|TRBJ1-1|NA
CASSASYSLNTEAFF
TGTGCCAGCAGTGCCTCTTACAGTCTCAACACTGAAGCTTTCTTT
>NA|TRBV30|TRBJ1-2|few
CAWGQLQGYGYTF
TGTGCCTGGGGACAACTACAGGGCTATGGCTACACCTTC